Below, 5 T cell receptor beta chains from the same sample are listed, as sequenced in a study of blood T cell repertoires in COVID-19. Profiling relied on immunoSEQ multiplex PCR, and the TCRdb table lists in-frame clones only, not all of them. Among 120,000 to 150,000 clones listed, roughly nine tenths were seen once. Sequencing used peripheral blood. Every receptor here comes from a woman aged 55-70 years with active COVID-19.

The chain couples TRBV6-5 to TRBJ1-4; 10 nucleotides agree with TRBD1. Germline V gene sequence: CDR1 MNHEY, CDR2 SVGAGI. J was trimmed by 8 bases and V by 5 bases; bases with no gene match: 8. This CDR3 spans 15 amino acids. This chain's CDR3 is CASSTPGQGTEKLFF. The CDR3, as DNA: TGTGCCAGCAGTACGCCGGGACAGGGGACAGAAAAACTGTTTTTT.

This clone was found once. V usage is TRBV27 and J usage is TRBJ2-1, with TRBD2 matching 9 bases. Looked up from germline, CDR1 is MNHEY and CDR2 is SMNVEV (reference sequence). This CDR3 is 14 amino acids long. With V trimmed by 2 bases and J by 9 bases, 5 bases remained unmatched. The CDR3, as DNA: TGTGCCAGCAGTTTAGCGGGAGGGCTGGTTGAGCAGTTCTTC. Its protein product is CASSLAGGLVEQFF.

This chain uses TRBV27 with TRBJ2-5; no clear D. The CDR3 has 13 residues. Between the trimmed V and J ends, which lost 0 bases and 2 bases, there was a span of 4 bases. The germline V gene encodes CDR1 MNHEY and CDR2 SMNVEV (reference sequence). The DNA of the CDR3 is TGTGCCAGCAGTTTATCTTATCAAGAGACCCAGTACTTC. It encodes CASSLSYQETQYF.

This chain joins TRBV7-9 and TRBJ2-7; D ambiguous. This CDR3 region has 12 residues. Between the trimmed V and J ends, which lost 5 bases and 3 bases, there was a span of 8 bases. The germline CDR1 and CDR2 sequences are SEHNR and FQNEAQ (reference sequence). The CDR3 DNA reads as TGTGCCAGCAGCCCCCCCGGCTACGAGCAGTACTTC. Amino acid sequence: CASSPPGYEQYF.

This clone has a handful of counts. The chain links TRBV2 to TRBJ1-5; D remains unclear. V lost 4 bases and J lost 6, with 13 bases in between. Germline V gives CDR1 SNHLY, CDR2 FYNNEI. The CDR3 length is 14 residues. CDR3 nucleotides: TGTGCCAGCAGTGGGTCCGGTTCCCGTCAGCCCCAGCATTTT. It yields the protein CASSGSGSRQPQHF.